The clone carrying this T cell receptor beta chain occurred many times. Unique molecular identifiers were built into the TCRbeta library. TCRdb recomputed calls from the PCR reads with MiXCR, one row per CDR3 protein. The sample yields around 340,000 distinct CDR3 sequences, 13% seen once. The data originate from a study of T-cell reconstitution after alpha-beta-depleted transplantation in children. There are 13 residues in the CDR3. V was clipped by 1 base and J by 2 bases, with 5 bases between them. The chain couples TRBV12-3 or TRBV12-4 to TRBJ2-5, with D uncertain. The sequences come from PBMCs, collected from the stem cell graft. The TCR originated in a human donor who donated a stem cell graft to a child with Fanconi anemia. The CDR3 DNA reads TGTGCCAGCAGTTTAGTGCGTCAAGAGACCCAGTACTTC. This gives the protein CASSLVRQETQYF.